This T cell receptor beta chain emerged from a study of PD-1 blockade in classical Hodgkin lymphoma. As for the study in general: The study gave patients nivolumab 3 mg/kg intravenously every 2 weeks. Findings and limits, study-wide: At C4D1, TCR diversity had climbed significantly for CD4+ cells, though not for CD8+ cells. Patients with a complete response exhibited baseline diversity comparable to newly diagnosed patients. When set against healthy donors, newly diagnosed patients were reported to show lower baseline TCR diversity.

The assay was immunoSEQ multiplex PCR, and TCRdb's table has in-frame clones only and misses some. The sample comprises around 13,000 clones, about four fifths of which are singletons, and 24% rests with the top ten. Trimming shortened V by 1 base and J by 1 base, and 9 bases separated the two germline ends. The CDR3 has 15 residues. The germline gives CDR1 LGHNA, CDR2 YSLEER. A word on this clone: The antigen is undetermined.

Autologous stem cell transplantation was followed by relapse in every patient, and brentuximab vedotin exposure varied. V usage is TRBV4-3 and J usage is TRBJ2-3; a weak D match, TRBD2 (6 bases). Sequences were derived from peripheral blood mononuclear cells (PBMCs), sampled at baseline. The TCR originated in a human donor with classical Hodgkin lymphoma. CDR3 nucleotide sequence: TGCGCCAGCAGCCAAGTACTAGCAGGCACAGATACGCAGTATTTT. This translates into CASSQVLAGTDTQYF.